This entry is about one TCR beta chain. Its specificity is unknown. The data were obtained in a study of beta chain features in type 1 diabetes. Expressed TCRB transcripts were sequenced because the entire RNA isolate underwent reverse transcription. Measured with immunoSEQ multiplex PCR; TCRdb has only the in-frame clones, and not every one. The table records around 340,000 clones, over 7% of them present only once. Overall study findings and caveats: TCRB CDR3s from Type 1 diabetes patients were moderately but significantly shorter in all four CD4+ subsets.

Trimming took off 5 bases at V and 7 bases at J, with 15 bases between the two ends. Germline loops: CDR1 MNHEY, CDR2 SVGAGI. This CDR3 is built from 15 residues. The chain links TRBV6-5 to TRBJ1-6; maybe TRBD1 (6 bases). Sequenced input: central memory CD4+ T cells from blood. This clonotype originated in a man between 25 and 39 years old with type 1 diabetes. Here the CDR3 reads CASSPQGLTNSPLHF. In nucleotides, the CDR3 is TGTGCCAGCAGTCCCCAGGGGCTGACCAATTCACCCCTCCACTTT.